This record looks at one T cell receptor (beta chain) sequence and its context. Its antigen is not known. These data originate in a study of EBV T-cell therapy then PD-1 blockade in nasopharyngeal carcinoma. Treatment described: AdE1-LMPpoly-expanded autologous EBV-specific T-cell therapy followed by anti-PD-1 nivolumab. Trimming stripped 4 bases from V and 2 bases from J, with 12 bases between. CDR3 size: 14 residues. Germline V gene lookup returns CDR1 SEHNR and CDR2 FQNEAQ (reference sequence). Sequenced by immunoSEQ multiplex PCR; TCRdb stores in-frame clones only, minus some. In the table there are some 17,000 clones, approximately 83% of which are singletons.

The clonotype originates from a man aged 40-55 years with nasopharyngeal carcinoma. The specimen was CD8+ T cells from blood, collected at day 0 from a patient whose treatment included autologous EBV-specific T cells and nivolumab. The chain combines TRBV7-9 with TRBJ2-7, with D perhaps TRBD1 (6 bases). The CDR3 DNA sequence: TGTGCCAGCAGCTCCCGGGACAAGCCCTACGAGCAGTACTTC. Amino acid sequence: CASSSRDKPYEQYF.